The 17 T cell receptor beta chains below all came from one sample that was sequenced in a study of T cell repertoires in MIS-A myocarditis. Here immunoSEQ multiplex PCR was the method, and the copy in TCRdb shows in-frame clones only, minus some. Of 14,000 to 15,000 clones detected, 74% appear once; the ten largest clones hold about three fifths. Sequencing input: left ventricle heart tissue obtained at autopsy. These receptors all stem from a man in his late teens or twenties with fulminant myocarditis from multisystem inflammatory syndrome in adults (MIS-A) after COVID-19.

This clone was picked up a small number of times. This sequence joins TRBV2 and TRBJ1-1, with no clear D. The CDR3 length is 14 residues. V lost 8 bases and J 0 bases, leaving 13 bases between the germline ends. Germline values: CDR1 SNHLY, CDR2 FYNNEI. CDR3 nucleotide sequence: TGTGCCAGCTCGTTCGTGGCCTTGAACACTGAAGCTTTCTTT. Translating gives CASSFVALNTEAFF.

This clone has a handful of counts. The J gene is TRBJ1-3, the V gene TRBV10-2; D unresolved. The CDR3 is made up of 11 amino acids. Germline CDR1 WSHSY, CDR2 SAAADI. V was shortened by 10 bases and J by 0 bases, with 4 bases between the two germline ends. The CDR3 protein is CATGSGNTIYF. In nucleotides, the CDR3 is TGCGCCACCGGCTCTGGAAACACCATATATTTT.

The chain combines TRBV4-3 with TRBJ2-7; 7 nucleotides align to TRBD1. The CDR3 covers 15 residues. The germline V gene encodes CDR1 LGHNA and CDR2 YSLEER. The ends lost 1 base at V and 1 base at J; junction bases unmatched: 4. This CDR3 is CASSQAATGSYEQYF. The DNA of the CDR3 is TGCGCCAGCAGCCAAGCGGCGACAGGGTCCTACGAGCAGTACTTC.

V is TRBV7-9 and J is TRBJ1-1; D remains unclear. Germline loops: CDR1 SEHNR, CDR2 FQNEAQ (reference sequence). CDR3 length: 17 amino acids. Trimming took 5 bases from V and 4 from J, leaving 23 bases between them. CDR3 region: CASSHPSTSGEFTEAFF. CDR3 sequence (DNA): TGTGCCAGCAGCCACCCATCGACTTCCGGAGAGTTCACTGAAGCTTTCTTT.

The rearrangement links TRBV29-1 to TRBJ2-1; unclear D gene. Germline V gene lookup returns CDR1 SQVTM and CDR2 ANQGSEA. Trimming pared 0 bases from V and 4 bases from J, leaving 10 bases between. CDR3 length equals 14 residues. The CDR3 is CSVEELERYNEQFF. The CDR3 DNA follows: TGCAGCGTTGAAGAGCTAGAGCGATACAATGAGCAGTTCTTC.

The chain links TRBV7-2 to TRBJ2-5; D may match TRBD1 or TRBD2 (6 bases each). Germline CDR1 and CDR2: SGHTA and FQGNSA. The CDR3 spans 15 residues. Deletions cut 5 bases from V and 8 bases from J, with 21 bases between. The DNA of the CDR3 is TGTGCCAGCAGCCCGACCTGGGGGGCCTCCCCAACCCAGTACTTC. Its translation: CASSPTWGASPTQYF.

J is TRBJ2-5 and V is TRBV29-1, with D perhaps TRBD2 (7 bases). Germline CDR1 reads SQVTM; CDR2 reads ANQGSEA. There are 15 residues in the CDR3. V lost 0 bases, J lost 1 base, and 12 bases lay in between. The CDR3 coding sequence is TGCAGCGTTGAAGATTGGGGGGGGGCCCAAGAGACCCAGTACTTC. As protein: CSVEDWGGAQETQYF.

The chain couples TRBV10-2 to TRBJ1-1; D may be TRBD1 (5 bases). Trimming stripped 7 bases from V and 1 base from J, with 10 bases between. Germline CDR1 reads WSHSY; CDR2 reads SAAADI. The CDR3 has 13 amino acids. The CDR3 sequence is CASISGSNTEAFF. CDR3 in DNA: TGCGCCAGCATCTCAGGGTCGAACACTGAAGCTTTCTTT.

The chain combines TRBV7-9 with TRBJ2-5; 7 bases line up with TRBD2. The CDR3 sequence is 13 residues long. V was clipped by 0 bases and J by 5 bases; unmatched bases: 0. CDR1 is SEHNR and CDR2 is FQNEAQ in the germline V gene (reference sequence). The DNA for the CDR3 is TGTGCCAGCAGCTTAGCGGGAGGGGAGACCCAGTACTTC. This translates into CASSLAGGETQYF.

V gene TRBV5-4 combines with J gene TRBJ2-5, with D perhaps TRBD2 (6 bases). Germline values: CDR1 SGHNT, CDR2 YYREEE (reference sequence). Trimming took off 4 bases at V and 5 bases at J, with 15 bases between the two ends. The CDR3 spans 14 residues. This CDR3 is CASSLGDSVETQYF. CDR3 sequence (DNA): TGTGCCAGCAGCCTCGGGGACTCCGTTGAGACCCAGTACTTC.

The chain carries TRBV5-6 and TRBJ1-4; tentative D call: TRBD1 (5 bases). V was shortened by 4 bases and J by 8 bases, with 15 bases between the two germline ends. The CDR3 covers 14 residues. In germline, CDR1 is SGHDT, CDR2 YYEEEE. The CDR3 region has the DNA TGTGCCAGCAGCCCATGGGGAGGGGAAGAAAAACTGTTTTTT. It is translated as CASSPWGGEEKLFF.

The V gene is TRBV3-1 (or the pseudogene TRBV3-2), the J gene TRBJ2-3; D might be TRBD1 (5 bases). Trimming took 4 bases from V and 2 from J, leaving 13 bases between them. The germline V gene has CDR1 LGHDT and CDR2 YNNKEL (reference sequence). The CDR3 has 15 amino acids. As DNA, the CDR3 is TGTGCCAGCAGCCCTGCCAGGGCTCCCACAGATACGCAGTATTTT. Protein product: CASSPARAPTDTQYF.

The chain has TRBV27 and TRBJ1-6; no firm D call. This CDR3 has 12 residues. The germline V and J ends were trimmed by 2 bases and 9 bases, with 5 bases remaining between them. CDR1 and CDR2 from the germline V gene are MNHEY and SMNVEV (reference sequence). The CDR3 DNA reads TGTGCCAGCAGTTTAAACGGTTCACCCCTCCACTTT. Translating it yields CASSLNGSPLHF.

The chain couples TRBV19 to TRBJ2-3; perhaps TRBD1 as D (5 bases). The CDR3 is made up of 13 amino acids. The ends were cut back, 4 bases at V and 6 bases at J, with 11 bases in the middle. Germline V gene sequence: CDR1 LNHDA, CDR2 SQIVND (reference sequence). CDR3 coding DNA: TGTGCCAGTAGTACCCGATCAGGGGATACGCAGTATTTT. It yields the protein CASSTRSGDTQYF. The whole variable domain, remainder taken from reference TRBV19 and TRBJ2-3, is DGGITQSPKYLFRKEGQNVTLSCEQNLNHDAMYWYRQDPGQGLRLIYYSQIVNDFQKGDIAEGYSVSREKKESFPLTVTSAQKNPTAFYLCASSTRSGDTQYFGPGTRLTVL.

CDR3 in DNA: TGTGCCAGCAGTTACTCGATGAATCTGTATACTAGCGGGGGTCAAGAGACCCAGTACTTC. Translating gives CASSYSMNLYTSGGQETQYF. The rearrangement uses TRBV6-2 or TRBV6-3 and TRBJ2-5, with TRBD2 identical over 11 bases. CDR3 length equals 20 residues. Germline V CDR1 and CDR2: MNHEY, SVGEGT. V gave up 0 bases and J gave up 2 bases; unmatched junction bases: 14.

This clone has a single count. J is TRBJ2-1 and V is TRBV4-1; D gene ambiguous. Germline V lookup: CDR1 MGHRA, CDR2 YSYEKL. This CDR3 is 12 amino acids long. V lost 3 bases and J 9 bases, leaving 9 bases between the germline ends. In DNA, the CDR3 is TGCGCCAGCAGCCACGACCTGGGTGAGCAGTTCTTC. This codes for CASSHDLGEQFF.

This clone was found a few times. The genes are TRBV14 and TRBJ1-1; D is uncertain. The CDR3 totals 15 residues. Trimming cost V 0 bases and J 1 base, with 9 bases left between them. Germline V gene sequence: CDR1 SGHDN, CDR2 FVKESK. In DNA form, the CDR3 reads TGTGCCAGCAGCCAAGAGATAGATTCGAACACTGAAGCTTTCTTT. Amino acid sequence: CASSQEIDSNTEAFF.